This entry describes one TCR beta chain. This sample stems from a study of shared clonotypes between healthy human individuals. Positive CCR7 selection of CD45RO-negative cells yielded the naive CD8 cells, and terminally differentiated effector memory CD45RA+ cells were excluded. Measured with immunoSEQ multiplex PCR; TCRdb has only the in-frame clones, and not every one. The repertoire holds millions of clones, about 95% seen once, with 0.9% to 1.4% in the top ten. This TCR was sampled from a man aged 18 to 29 in good health. Sequenced sample: naive CD8+ T cells sorted from blood.

The CDR3 nucleotides read TGTGCCAGCAGTGAAGTGGTTAATAACTATGGCTACACCTTC. Translated, it gives CASSEVVNNYGYTF. The V call is TRBV6-1, the J call TRBJ1-2; unclear D gene. CDR1 and CDR2 (germline): MNHNS, SASEGT. V was cut by 1 base and J by 1 base, with 7 bases left in between. CDR3 length equals 14 residues.